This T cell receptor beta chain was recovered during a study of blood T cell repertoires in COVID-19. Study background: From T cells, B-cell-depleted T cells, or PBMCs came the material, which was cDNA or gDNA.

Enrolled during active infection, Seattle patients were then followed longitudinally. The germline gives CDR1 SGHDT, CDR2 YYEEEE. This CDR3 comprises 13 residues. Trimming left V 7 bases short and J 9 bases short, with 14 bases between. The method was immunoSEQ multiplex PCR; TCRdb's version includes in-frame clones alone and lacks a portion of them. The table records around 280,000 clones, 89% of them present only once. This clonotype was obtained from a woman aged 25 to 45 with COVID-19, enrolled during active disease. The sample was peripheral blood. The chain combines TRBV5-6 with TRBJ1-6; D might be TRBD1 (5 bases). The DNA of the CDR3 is TGTGCCAGCTCGCATTGGAGGGGTTCACCCCTCCACTTT. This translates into CASSHWRGSPLHF. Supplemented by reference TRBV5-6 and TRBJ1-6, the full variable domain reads DAGVTQSPTHLIKTRGQQVTLRCSPKSGHDTVSWYQQALGQGPQFIFQYYEEEERQRGNFPDRFSGHQFPNYSSELNVNALLLGDSALYLCASSHWRGSPLHFGNGTRLTVT.